This T cell receptor beta chain appears in the sequencing data of a study of CD8+CD57+ T cells in acquired aplastic anemia. Study details: Sorted cells (CD4+ and CD8+) yielded DNA amounts that averaged about 2.9 ug.

Patients chosen for sequencing had shown CD8+CD57+ cell expansion by flow cytometry. Prior therapy had not been administered to any patient at the time of blood sampling. CDR3 and TCR beta VDJ profiling relied on a genomic DNA template. One entry per CDR3 protein, called by TCRdb with MiXCR from the reads. The table has some 170,000 distinct CDR3 sequences, about two thirds seen once; the top ten hold about 50%. Looked up from germline, CDR1 is SQVTM and CDR2 is ANQGSEA. There are 14 residues in the CDR3. V trimming: 3 bases; J trimming: 10 bases; junction bases outside the gene matches: 11. The TCR originated in a human donor with aplastic anemia. This chain connects TRBV29-1 to TRBJ2-1; 8 bases fit TRBD2. Sequencing used sorted CD4+, CD8+, or CD8+CD57+ T cells (not recorded which) from PBMCs. The chain's CDR3 is CSVESSGSLNEQFF. CDR3 in DNA: TGCAGCGTTGAGTCTAGCGGGTCACTAAACGAGCAGTTCTTC.